These T cell receptor beta chains were read from a single sample in a study of blood T cells in healthy people across ages. One entry per CDR3 protein, called by TCRdb with MiXCR from the 5' RACE reads. The sample yields 1,500,000 or so distinct CDR3 sequences, around 59% seen once. Sequenced sample: blood. The origin of the receptors is a man younger than 35 in good health. Both conserved end residues are part of each CDR3. D genes are given only for firm matches. A row's size may be missing; if present it is once, few, many or a size class.

-	TRBJ1-1	few	TRBV6-6	CASSYSYNTEAFF	TGTGCCAGCAGTTACTCCTATAACACTGAAGCTTTCTTT
TRBD1	TRBJ1-6	-	TRBV5-1	CASSLYSGTDLHF	TGCGCCAGCAGCCTATACTCTGGGACAGATCTCCACTTT
-	TRBJ2-3	-	TRBV4-1	CASRQVSELRDTQYF	TGCGCCAGCAGACAAGTGTCTGAGTTGAGAGATACGCAGTATTTT
-	TRBJ2-5	-	TRBV20-1	CSARDWASSSLFETQYF	TGCAGTGCTAGAGATTGGGCTAGCTCTAGTCTTTTTGAGACCCAGTACTTC
-	TRBJ2-3	-	TRBV14	CASSQDQRITDTQYF	TGTGCCAGCAGCCAAGATCAGCGGATCACAGATACGCAGTATTTT
TRBD2	TRBJ2-3	-	TRBV4-2	CASSLGGGRGYTDTQYF	TGTGCCAGCAGCCTGGGGGGCGGGAGGGGGTACACAGATACGCAGTATTTT
-	TRBJ2-5	-	TRBV20-1	CSANGGGFQETQYF	TGCAGTGCTAATGGGGGGGGCTTCCAAGAGACCCAGTACTTC
TRBD1	TRBJ1-2	few	TRBV29-1	CSVYRGPGYTF	TGCAGCGTTTACAGGGGGCCCGGCTACACCTTC
-	TRBJ2-7	-	TRBV4-1	CASSQDVLRGHMSYERYF	TGCGCCAGCAGCCAAGATGTTTTACGGGGCCACATGTCCTACGAGCGGTACTTC
-	TRBJ1-2	-	TRBV29-1	CSVPGMTGDGYTF	TGCAGCGTGCCGGGGATGACGGGAGACGGCTACACCTTC
-	TRBJ1-1	-	TRBV7-2	CASSLWTNTEAFF	TGTGCCAGCAGCTTATGGACTAACACTGAAGCTTTCTTT
-	TRBJ2-1	-	TRBV9	CASRSSTGMWGAQDEQFF	TGTGCCAGCAGGAGTTCAACAGGGATGTGGGGAGCCCAGGATGAGCAGTTCTTC
TRBD1	TRBJ2-7	-	TRBV20-1	CSASGTVTYNEQYF	TGCAGTGCTTCCGGGACAGTCACCTACAATGAGCAGTACTTC
-	TRBJ2-5	-	TRBV5-1	CASRGDLETQYF	TGCGCCAGCAGGGGGGACTTGGAGACCCAGTACTTC
-	TRBJ2-7	few	TRBV28	CASSFRGPVNEQYF	TGTGCCAGCAGTTTCCGGGGGCCAGTGAACGAGCAGTACTTC
TRBD2	TRBJ2-3	-	TRBV3-1	CASSQGVSSGRMDTQYF	TGTGCCAGCAGCCAAGGGGTATCTAGCGGGAGAATGGATACGCAGTATTTT
-	TRBJ2-1	-	TRBV5-1	CASSILPGPKYNEQFF	TGCGCCAGCAGCATATTACCGGGTCCTAAATACAATGAGCAGTTCTTC
-	TRBJ1-2	-	TRBV14	CASSQDLTGYYGYTF	TGTGCCAGCAGCCAAGATTTAACAGGGTACTATGGCTACACCTTC
-	TRBJ2-1	-	TRBV19	CASSIPGTSPRLFF	TGTGCCAGTAGTATCCCCGGGACATCGCCTAGGTTGTTCTTC
-	TRBJ2-3	many	TRBV7-2	CASSSPTDTQYF	TGTGCCAGCAGTTCCCCCACAGATACGCAGTATTTT
-	TRBJ1-5	-	TRBV16	CASNTLRGGNQPQHF	TGTGCCAGCAACACACTACGGGGAGGCAATCAGCCCCAGCATTTT
-	TRBJ2-7	-	TRBV20-1	CSASPDGEGTYEQYF	TGCAGTGCTAGCCCCGACGGCGAGGGCACCTACGAGCAGTACTTC
-	TRBJ2-1	-	TRBV2	CASRDQSPQFF	TGTGCCAGCAGGGATCAGAGTCCGCAGTTCTTC
-	TRBJ2-3	-	TRBV4-1	CASSQGTGSSTDTQYF	TGCGCCAGCAGCCAAGGCACAGGTTCTAGCACAGATACGCAGTATTTT
TRBD2	TRBJ2-1	-	TRBV3-1	CASSPGSSGYEQFF	TGTGCCAGCAGCCCGGGGTCTAGCGGGTATGAGCAGTTCTTC
TRBD2	TRBJ2-1	once	TRBV14	CASSLQRGNNEQFF	TGTGCCAGCAGCCTCCAGCGGGGCAACAATGAGCAGTTCTTC
TRBD2	TRBJ2-5	-	TRBV3-1	CASSQALAGEASETQYF	TGTGCCAGCAGCCAGGCGCTAGCGGGAGAGGCGTCAGAGACCCAGTACTTC
TRBD1	TRBJ1-4	-	TRBV5-1	CASSPQEGAVEKLFF	TGCGCCAGCAGCCCTCAGGAGGGGGCGGTAGAAAAACTGTTTTTT
TRBD1	TRBJ1-5	once	TRBV28	CASSFYAGGEGNQPQHF	TGTGCCAGCAGTTTTTACGCAGGGGGCGAGGGCAATCAGCCCCAGCATTTT
-	TRBJ1-1	once	TRBV20-1	CSAREGAVVVEAFF	TGCAGTGCTAGAGAGGGAGCCGTTGTGGTTGAAGCTTTCTTT
-	TRBJ2-1	few	TRBV12-3/TRBV12-4	CASMGARRNEQFF	TGTGCCAGCATGGGGGCCAGACGCAATGAGCAGTTCTTC
-	TRBJ2-5	-	TRBV30	CAWSVMQVPTETQYF	TGTGCCTGGAGTGTAATGCAGGTCCCGACTGAGACCCAGTACTTC
-	TRBJ2-1	once	TRBV6-2/TRBV6-3	CASSPPAQEQFF	TGTGCCAGCAGTCCCCCAGCACAGGAGCAGTTCTTC